This T cell receptor (beta chain) was identified in a study of T cells after yellow fever vaccination. This clonotype was counted a few times. Looked up from germline, CDR1 is SGHVS and CDR2 is FQNEAQ. The CDR3 length is 14 residues. V was cut by 3 bases and J by 0 bases, with 8 bases left in between. TCRdb fed the 5' RACE reads into MiXCR, producing one record per CDR3 protein. Of around 610,000 distinct CDR3 sequences detected, around an eighth appear once; the ten largest clones hold over 11%. The chain has TRBV7-8 and TRBJ2-5; D remains ambiguous. The sample consisted of PBMCs, taken on the day of the yellow fever booster vaccination. This TCR derives from a young man who received the YFV17D yellow fever vaccine. The CDR3 DNA reads as TGTGCCAGCAGCTTTGACTCGTACCAAGAGACCCAGTACTTC. Encoded protein: CASSFDSYQETQYF.